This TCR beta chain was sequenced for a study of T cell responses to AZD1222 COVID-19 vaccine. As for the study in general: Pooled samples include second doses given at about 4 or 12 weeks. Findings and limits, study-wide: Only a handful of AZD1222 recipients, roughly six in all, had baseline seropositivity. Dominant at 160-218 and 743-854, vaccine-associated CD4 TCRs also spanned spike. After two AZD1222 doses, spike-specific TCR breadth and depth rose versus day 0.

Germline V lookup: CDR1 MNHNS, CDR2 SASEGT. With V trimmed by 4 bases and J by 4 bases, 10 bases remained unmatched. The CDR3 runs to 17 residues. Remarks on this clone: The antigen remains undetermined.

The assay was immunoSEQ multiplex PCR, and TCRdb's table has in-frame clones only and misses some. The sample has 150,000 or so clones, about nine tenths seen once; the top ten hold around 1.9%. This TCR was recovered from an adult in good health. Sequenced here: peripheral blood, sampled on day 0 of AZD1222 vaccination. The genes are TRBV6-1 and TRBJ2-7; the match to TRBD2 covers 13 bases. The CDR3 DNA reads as TGTGCCAGCAGTGGCCAGCCCGGGACTAGCGGGAATTACGAGCAGTACTTC. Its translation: CASSGQPGTSGNYEQYF.